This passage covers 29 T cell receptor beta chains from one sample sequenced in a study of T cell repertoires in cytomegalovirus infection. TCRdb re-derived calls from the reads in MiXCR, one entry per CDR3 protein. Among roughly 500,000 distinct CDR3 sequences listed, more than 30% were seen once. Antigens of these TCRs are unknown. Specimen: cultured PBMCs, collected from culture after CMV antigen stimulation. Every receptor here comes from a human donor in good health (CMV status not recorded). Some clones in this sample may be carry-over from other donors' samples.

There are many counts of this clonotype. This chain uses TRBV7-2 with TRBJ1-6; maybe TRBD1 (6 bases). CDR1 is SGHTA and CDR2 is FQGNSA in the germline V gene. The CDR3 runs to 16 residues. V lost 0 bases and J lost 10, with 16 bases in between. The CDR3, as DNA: TGTGCCAGCAGCTTAGCCCGTCCGGGGGCAGGATCACCCCTCCACTTT. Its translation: CASSLARPGAGSPLHF.

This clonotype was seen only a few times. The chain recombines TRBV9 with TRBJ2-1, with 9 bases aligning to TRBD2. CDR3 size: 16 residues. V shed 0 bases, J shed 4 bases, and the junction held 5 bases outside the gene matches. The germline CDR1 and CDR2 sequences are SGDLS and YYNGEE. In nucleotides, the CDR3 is TGTGCCAGCAGCGTAGGCCCTAGCGGGGCGTACAATGAGCAGTTCTTC. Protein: CASSVGPSGAYNEQFF.

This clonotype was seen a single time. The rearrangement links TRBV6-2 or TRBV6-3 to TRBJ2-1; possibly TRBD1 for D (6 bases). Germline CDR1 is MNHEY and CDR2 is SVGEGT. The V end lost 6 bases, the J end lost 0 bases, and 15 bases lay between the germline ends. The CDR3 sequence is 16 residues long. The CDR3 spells CASRGADVSSYNEQFF. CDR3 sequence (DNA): TGTGCCAGCAGGGGGGCGGACGTCAGCTCCTACAATGAGCAGTTCTTC.

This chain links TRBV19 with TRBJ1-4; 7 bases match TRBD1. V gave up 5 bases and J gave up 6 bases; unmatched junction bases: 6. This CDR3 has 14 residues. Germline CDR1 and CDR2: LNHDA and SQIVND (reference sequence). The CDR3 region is CASSPRGQDEKLFF. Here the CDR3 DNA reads TGTGCCAGTAGTCCGCGCGGACAGGATGAAAAACTGTTTTTT. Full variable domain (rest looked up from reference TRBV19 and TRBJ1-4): DGGITQSPKYLFRKEGQNVTLSCEQNLNHDAMYWYRQDPGQGLRLIYYSQIVNDFQKGDIAEGYSVSREKKESFPLTVTSAQKNPTAFYLCASSPRGQDEKLFFGSGTQLSVL.

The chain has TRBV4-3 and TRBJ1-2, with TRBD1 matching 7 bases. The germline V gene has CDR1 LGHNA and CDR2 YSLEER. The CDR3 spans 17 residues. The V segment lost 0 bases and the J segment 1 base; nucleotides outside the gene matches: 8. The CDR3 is CASSQDQRDSFNYGYTF. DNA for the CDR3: TGCGCCAGCAGCCAAGATCAAAGGGACAGTTTTAACTATGGCTACACCTTC.

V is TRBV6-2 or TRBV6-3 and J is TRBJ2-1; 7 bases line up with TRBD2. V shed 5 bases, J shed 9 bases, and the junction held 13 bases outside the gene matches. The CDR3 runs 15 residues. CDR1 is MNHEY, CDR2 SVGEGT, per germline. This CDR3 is CASSRGLLARSEQFF. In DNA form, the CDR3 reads TGTGCCAGCAGTAGGGGACTACTAGCGCGCAGTGAGCAGTTCTTC.

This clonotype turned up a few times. The CDR3 loop is CASSLMKNTEAFF. CDR3 nucleotides: TGTGCCAGCAGTTTAATGAAGAACACTGAAGCTTTCTTT. The genes are TRBV12-3 or TRBV12-4 and TRBJ1-1; D call uncertain. The V and J ends lost 2 bases and 1 base respectively, with 5 bases between them. The length of the CDR3 is 13 residues.

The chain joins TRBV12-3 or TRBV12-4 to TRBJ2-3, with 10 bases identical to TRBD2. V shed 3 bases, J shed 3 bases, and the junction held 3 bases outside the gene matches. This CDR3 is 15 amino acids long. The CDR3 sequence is CASSFLAGVTDTQYF. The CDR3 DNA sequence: TGTGCCAGCAGTTTCCTAGCGGGAGTAACAGATACGCAGTATTTT.

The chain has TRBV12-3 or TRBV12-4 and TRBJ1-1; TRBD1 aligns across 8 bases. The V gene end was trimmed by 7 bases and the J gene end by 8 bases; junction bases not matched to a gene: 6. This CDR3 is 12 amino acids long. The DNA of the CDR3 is TGTGCCAGCACCTCGACAGGGGCGGAAGCTTTCTTT. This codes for CASTSTGAEAFF.

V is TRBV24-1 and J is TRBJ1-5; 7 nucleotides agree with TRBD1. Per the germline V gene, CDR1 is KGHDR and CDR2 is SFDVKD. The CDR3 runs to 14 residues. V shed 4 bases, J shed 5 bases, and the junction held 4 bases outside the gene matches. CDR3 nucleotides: TGTGCCACCAGTGAGCCCACAGGGGATCAGCCCCAGCATTTT. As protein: CATSEPTGDQPQHF.

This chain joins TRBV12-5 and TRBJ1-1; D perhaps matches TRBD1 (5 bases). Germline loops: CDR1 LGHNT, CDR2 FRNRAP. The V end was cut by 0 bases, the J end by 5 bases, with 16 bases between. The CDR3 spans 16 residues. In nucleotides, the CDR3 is TGTGCTAGTGGTTTGGTACTGTCTGGGGCGGGGACTGAAGCTTTCTTT. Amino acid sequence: CASGLVLSGAGTEAFF.

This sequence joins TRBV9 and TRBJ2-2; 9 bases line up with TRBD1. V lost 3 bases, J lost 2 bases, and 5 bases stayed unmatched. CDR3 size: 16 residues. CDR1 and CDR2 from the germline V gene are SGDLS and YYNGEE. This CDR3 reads CASSANRGLNTGELFF. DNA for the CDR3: TGTGCCAGCAGCGCCAACAGGGGGCTCAACACCGGGGAGCTGTTTTTT.

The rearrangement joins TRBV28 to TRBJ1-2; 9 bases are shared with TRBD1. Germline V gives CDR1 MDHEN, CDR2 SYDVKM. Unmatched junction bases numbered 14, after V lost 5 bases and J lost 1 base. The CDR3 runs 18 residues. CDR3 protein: CASSDNRGLTSNNYGYTF. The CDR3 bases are TGTGCCAGCAGTGACAACAGGGGGCTAACTTCAAATAACTATGGCTACACCTTC.

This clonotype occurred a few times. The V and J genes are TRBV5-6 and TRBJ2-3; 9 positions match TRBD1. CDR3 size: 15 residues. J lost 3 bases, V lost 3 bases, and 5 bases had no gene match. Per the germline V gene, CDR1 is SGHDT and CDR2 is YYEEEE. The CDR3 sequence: CASSSTGQGTDTQYF. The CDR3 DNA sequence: TGTGCCAGCAGCTCCACTGGACAGGGGACAGATACGCAGTATTTT.

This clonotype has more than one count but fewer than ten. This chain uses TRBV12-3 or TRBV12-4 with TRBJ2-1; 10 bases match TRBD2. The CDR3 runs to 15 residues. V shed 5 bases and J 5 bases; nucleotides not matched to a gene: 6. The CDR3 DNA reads TGTGCCAGCAGTCCTTGGACTAGCGGAGACAATGAGCAGTTCTTC. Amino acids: CASSPWTSGDNEQFF.

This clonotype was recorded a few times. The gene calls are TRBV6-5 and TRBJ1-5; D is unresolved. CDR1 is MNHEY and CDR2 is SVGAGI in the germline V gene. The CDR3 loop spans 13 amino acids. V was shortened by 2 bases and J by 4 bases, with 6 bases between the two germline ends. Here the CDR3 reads CASSYRPNQPQHF. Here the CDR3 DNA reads TGTGCCAGCAGTTACCGCCCGAATCAGCCCCAGCATTTT.

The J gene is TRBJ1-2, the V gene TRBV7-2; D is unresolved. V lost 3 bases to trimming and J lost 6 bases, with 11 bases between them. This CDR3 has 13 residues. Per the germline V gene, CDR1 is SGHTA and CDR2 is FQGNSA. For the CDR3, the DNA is TGTGCCAGCAGCTTCGATAGAACTCATGGCTACACCTTC. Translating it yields CASSFDRTHGYTF.

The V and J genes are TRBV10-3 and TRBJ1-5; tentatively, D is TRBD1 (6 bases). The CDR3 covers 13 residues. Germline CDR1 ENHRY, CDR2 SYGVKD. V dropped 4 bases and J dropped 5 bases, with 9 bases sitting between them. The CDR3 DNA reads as TGTGCCATCAGTGGCTCAGGGGATCAGCCCCAGCATTTT. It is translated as CAISGSGDQPQHF.

The CDR3 nucleotides are TGTGCCAGCAGCCGCGGGGGAAGCGGGAGGAGGCACAATGAGCAGTTCTTC. The encoded protein is CASSRGGSGRRHNEQFF. This rearrangement joins TRBV11-1 to TRBJ2-1, with 9 nucleotides matching TRBD2. Germline-derived CDR1 and CDR2 are SGHAT and FQDESV (reference sequence). The CDR3 consists of 17 residues. V shed 5 bases, J shed 5 bases, and the junction held 13 bases outside the gene matches.

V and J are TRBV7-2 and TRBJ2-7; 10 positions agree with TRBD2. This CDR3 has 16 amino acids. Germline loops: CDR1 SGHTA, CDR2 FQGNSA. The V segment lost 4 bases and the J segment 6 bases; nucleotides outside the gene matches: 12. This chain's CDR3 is CASSSIAGGGGREQYF. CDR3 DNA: TGTGCCAGCAGCTCCATAGCGGGGGGAGGGGGCCGCGAGCAGTACTTC.

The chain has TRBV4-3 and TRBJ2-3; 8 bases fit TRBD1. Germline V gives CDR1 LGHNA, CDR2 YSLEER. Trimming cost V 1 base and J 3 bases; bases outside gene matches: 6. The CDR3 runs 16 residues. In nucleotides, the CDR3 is TGCGCCAGCAGCCAAGGGCCAGGGGGCAGGACAGATACGCAGTATTTT. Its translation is CASSQGPGGRTDTQYF.

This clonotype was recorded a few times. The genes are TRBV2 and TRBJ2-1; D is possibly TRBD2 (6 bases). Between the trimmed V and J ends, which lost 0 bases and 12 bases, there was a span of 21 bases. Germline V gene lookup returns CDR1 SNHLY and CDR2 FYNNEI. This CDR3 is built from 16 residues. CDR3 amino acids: CASSEARGGRLSRQFF. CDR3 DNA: TGTGCCAGCAGTGAAGCCCGGGGAGGACGCCTTTCGCGGCAGTTCTTC.

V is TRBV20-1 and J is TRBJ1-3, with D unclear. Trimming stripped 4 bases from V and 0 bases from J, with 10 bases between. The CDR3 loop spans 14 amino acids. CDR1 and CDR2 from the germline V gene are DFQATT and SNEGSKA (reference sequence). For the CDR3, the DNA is TGCAGTGCTAATAAGCAGAGCTCTGGAAACACCATATATTTT. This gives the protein CSANKQSSGNTIYF.

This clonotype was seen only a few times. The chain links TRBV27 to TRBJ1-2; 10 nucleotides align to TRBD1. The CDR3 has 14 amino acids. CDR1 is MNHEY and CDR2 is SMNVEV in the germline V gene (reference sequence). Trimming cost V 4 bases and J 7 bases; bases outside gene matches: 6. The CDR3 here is CASSYDRGLSGYTF. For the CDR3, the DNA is TGTGCCAGCAGTTACGACAGGGGGCTGAGTGGCTACACCTTC.

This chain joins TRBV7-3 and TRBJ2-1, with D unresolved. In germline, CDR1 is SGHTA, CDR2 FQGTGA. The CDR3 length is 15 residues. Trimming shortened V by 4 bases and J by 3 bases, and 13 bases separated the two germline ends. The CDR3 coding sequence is TGTGCCAGCAGCTCACCGGACGATCTCTACAATGAGCAGTTCTTC. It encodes CASSSPDDLYNEQFF.

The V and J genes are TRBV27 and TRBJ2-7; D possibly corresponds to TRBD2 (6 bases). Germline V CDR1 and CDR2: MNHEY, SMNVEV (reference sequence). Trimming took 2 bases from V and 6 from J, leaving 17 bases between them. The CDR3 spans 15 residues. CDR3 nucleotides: TGTGCCAGCAGTTTAATCGCGGGGCTATCGTCCGAGCAGTACTTC. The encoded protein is CASSLIAGLSSEQYF.

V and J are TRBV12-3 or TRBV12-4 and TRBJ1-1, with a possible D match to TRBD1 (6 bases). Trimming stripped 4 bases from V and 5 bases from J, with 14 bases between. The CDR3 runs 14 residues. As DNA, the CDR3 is TGTGCCAGCAGTTCAGGGGTGAAGGGAACTGAAGCTTTCTTT. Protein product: CASSSGVKGTEAFF.

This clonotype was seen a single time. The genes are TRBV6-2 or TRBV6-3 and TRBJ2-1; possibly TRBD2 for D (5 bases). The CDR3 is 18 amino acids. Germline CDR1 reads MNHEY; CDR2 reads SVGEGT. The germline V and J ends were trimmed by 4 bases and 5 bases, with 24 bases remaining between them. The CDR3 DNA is TGTGCCAGCAGTTTTACTAGTTCCTCTAGGCGGCTGCACAATGAGCAGTTCTTC. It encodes CASSFTSSSRRLHNEQFF.

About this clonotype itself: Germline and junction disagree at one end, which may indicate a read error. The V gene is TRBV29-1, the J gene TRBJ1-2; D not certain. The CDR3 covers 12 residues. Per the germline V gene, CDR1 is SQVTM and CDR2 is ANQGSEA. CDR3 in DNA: TGCAGCGTTGCTCGAACGGACTATGGCTACACTTTC. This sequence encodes CSVARTDYGYTF.